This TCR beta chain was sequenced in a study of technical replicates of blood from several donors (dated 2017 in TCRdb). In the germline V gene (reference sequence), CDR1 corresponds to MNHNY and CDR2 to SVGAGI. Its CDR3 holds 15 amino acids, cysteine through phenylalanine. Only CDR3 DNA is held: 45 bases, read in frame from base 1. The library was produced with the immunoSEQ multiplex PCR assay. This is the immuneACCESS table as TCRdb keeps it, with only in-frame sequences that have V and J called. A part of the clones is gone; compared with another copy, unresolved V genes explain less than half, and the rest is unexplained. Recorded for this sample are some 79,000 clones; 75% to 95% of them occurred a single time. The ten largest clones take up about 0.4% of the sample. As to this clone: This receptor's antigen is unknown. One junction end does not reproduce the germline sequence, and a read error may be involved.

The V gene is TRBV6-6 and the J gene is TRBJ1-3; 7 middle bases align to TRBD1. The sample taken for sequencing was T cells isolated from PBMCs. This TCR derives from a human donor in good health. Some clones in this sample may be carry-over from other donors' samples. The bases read TGTGCCAGCAGCTACTACAGGGGTTCTGGAAACACCATATATTTT. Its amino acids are CASSYYRGSGNTIYF.